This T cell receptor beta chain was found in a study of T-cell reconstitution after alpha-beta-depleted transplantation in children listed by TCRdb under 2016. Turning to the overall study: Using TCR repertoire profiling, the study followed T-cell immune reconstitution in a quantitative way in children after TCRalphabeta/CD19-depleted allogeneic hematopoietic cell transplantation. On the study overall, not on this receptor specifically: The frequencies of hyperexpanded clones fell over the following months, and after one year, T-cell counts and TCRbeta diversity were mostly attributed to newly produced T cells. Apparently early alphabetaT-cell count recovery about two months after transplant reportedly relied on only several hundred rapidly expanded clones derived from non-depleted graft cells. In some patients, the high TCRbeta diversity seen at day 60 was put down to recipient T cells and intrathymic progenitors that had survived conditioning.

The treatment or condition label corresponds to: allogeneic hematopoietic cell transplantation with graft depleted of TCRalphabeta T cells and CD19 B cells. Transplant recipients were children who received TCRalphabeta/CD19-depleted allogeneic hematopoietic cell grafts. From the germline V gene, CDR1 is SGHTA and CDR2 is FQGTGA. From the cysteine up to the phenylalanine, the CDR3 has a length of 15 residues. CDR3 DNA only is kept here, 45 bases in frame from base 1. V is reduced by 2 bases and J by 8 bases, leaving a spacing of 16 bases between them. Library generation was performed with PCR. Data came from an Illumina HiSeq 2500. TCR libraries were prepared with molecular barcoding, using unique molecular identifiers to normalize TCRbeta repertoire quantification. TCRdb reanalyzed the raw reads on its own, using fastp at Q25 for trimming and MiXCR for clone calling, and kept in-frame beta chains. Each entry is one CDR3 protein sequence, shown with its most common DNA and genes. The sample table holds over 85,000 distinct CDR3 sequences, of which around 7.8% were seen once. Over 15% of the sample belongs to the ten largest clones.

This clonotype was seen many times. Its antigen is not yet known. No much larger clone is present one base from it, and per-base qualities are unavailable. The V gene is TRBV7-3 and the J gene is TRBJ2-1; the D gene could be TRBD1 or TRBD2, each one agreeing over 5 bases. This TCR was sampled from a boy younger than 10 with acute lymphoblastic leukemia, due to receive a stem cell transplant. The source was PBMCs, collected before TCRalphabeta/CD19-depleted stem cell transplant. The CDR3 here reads CASSLGATSGDEQFF. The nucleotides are TGTGCCAGCAGCTTAGGGGCTACCTCCGGGGATGAGCAGTTCTTC.